These 5 T cell receptor beta chains were sequenced from one sample in a study of breast tumors, draining lymph nodes, adjacent tissues. Samples came from axillary lymph nodes draining the breast cancer. TCRdb reprocessed the multiplex PCR reads via MiXCR and lists one record per CDR3 protein. In the table there are under 300,000 distinct CDR3 sequences, nearly 35% of which are singletons. The specimen was axillary lymph node tissue. The receptor set was obtained from a female donor with breast cancer. Some clones in this sample may be carry-over from other donors' samples.

This clonotype showed up many times. The chain recombines TRBV9 with TRBJ1-3; 7 bases match TRBD1. The CDR3 extends over 15 amino acids. Germline CDR1 is SGDLS and CDR2 is YYNGEE. V shed 1 base, J shed 3 bases, and the junction held 4 bases outside the gene matches. This CDR3 reads CASSVSGQVGNTIYF. The CDR3 nucleotides are TGTGCCAGCAGCGTATCCGGACAGGTTGGAAACACCATATATTTT.

The chain carries TRBV20-1 and TRBJ2-7; TRBD2 agrees at 10 bases. With 0 bases clipped from V and 4 bases from J, the junction kept 6 bases outside the gene matches. The length of the CDR3 is 15 residues. Per germline, CDR1 DFQATT and CDR2 SNEGSKA (reference sequence). The CDR3: CSARESGRAQYEQYF. The CDR3 region has the DNA TGCAGTGCTAGAGAAAGCGGGAGGGCCCAATACGAGCAGTACTTC.

This clonotype was detected ten times or more. The chain links TRBV7-8 to TRBJ1-5, with TRBD1 as a possible D gene (5 bases). The CDR3 has 15 amino acids. V was clipped by 5 bases and J by 6 bases, with 17 bases between them. Per germline, CDR1 SGHVS and CDR2 FQNEAQ. This chain's CDR3 is CASSRMTTGGQPQHF. The CDR3 DNA reads as TGTGCCAGCAGCCGAATGACTACCGGGGGTCAGCCCCAGCATTTT.

This clonotype has a count of ten or more. The V call is TRBV5-1, the J call TRBJ2-3, with D uncertain. CDR3 length: 14 residues. In germline, CDR1 is SGHRS, CDR2 YFSETQ. The ends were cut back, 4 bases at V and 5 bases at J, with 14 bases in the middle. This CDR3 reads CASSPREAQDTQYF. The CDR3 bases are TGCGCCAGCAGCCCTAGAGAGGCGCAAGATACGCAGTATTTT. Based on the CDR3 plus reference TRBV5-1 and TRBJ2-3, the full variable domain is KAGVTQTPRYLIKTRGQQVTLSCSPISGHRSVSWYQQTPGQGLQFLFEYFSETQRNKGNFPGRFSGRQFSNSRSEMNVSTLELGDSALYLCASSPREAQDTQYFGPGTRLTVL.

This clonotype came up many times. This chain uses TRBV6-1 with TRBJ1-2; D is possibly TRBD1 (5 bases). This CDR3 is 14 amino acids long. Germline V gene data show CDR1 as MNHNS and CDR2 as SASEGT. Trimming took off 1 base at V and 3 bases at J, with 9 bases between the two ends. CDR3 region: CASSEGRGDYGYTF. The CDR3 coding sequence is TGTGCCAGCAGTGAAGGTAGGGGCGACTATGGCTACACCTTC.